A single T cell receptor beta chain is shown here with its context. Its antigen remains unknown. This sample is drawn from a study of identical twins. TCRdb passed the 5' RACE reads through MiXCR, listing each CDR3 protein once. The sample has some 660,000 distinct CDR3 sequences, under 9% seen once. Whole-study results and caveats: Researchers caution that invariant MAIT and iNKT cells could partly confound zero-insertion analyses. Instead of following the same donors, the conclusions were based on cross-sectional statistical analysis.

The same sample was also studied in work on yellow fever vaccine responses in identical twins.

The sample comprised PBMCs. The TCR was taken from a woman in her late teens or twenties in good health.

The CDR3 bases are TGTGCCAGCTGCCTAGCGGGTGGTTGGGAAGATACGCAGTATTTT. This codes for CASCLAGGWEDTQYF. This rearrangement joins TRBV3-1 to TRBJ2-3, with 8 nucleotides matching TRBD2. The CDR3 contains 15 residues. Germline CDR1 and CDR2: LGHDT and YNNKEL (reference sequence). Unmatched junction bases numbered 12, after V lost 8 bases and J lost 5 bases.